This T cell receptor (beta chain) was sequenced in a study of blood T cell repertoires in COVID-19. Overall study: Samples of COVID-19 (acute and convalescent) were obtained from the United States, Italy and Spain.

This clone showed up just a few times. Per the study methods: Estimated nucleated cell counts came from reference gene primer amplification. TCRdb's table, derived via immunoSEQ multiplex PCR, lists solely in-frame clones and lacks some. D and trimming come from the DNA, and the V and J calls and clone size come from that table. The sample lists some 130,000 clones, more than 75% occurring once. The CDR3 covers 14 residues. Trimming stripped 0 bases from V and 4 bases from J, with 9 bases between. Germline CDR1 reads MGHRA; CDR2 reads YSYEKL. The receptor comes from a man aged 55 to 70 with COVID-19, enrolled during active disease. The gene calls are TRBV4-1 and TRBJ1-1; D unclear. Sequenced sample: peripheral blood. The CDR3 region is CASSQEIQTTEAFF. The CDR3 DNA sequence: TGCGCCAGCAGCCAAGAGATACAGACCACTGAAGCTTTCTTT.